This T cell receptor (beta chain) was recovered during a study of CD4 and CD8 cells across lung adenocarcinoma regions. MiXCR, applied by TCRdb to the PCR reads, yields one record per CDR3 protein. The sample contains around 10,000 distinct CDR3 sequences, more than 35% of which appear only once. This CDR3 spans 15 amino acids. Germline CDR1 SGHAT, CDR2 FQDESV (reference sequence). V shed 7 bases and J 1 base; nucleotides not matched to a gene: 4. This receptor was taken from a male donor with lung adenocarcinoma. The CD4 and CD8 labels of this study may be unreliable. The sample comprised CD8+ T cells from the margin of a lung tumor. The chain joins TRBV11-1 to TRBJ2-1, with 10 bases aligning to TRBD2. The CDR3 spells CASTQAGGSYNEQFF. The CDR3 DNA is TGTGCCAGCACCCAAGCGGGAGGGTCCTACAATGAGCAGTTCTTC.